What follows is one TCR beta chain and its context. The antigen is undetermined. V was pared by 6 bases and J by 0 bases, with 9 bases between. The CDR3 totals 14 residues. Germline CDR1 reads MGHDK; CDR2 reads SYGVNS. These data are taken from a study of cytomegalovirus exposure and HLA in healthy donors. Study-level results: High sensitivity and specificity were reportedly achieved when the classifier diagnosed cytomegalovirus status. Rare TCR sequences predominated, though certain public TCRs were found in many donors. Some TCR beta chains (around 160 of them) were listed as cytomegalovirus-associated. The tendency of first-cohort TCR clusters to co-occur in the 110 or so validation repertoires emerged from a later analysis.

Clones were read by immunoSEQ multiplex PCR, and TCRdb kept only the in-frame ones, dropping some. This table holds 200,000 to 250,000 clones, around nine tenths found once. What was sequenced was PBMCs. The source is a young woman in good health and CMV-seronegative. The V gene is TRBV25-1, the J gene TRBJ1-5, with no clear D. The CDR3 sequence is CASRTEYSNQPQHF. The CDR3 DNA reads TGTGCCAGCAGAACAGAATATAGCAATCAGCCCCAGCATTTT.